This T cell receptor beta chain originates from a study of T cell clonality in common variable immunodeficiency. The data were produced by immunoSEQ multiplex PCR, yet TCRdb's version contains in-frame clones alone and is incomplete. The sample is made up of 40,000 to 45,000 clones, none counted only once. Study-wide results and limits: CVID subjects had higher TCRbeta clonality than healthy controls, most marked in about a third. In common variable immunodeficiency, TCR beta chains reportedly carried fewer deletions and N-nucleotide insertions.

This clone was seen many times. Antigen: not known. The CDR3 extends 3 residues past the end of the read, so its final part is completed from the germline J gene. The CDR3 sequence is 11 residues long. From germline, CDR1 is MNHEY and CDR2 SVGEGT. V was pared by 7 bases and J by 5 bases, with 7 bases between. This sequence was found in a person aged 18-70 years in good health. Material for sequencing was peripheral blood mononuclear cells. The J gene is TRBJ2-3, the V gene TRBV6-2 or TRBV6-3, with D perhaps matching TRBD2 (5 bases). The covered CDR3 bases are TGTGCCAGCAAACGGGGAGATACG. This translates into CASKRGDT. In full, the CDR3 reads CASKRGDTQYF.